The 18 T cell receptor beta chains reported below all come from one sample, sequenced in a study of blood T cell repertoires in COVID-19. Profiling relied on immunoSEQ multiplex PCR, and the TCRdb table lists in-frame clones only, not all of them. Here the sample spans fewer than 300,000 clones, 82% being singletons. Sequenced sample: peripheral blood. These receptors all stem from a woman aged 18-29 years with acute or convalescent COVID-19.

The chain joins TRBV19 to TRBJ2-7; D uncertain. This CDR3 spans 12 amino acids. V dropped 5 bases and J dropped 2 bases, with 7 bases sitting between them. Per the germline V gene, CDR1 is LNHDA and CDR2 is SQIVND (reference sequence). The CDR3 nucleotides are TGTGCCAGTAGTCCCGGAGCCTACGAGCAGTACTTC. Translating gives CASSPGAYEQYF.

This chain uses TRBV7-2 with TRBJ1-2; perhaps TRBD1 as D (5 bases). V lost 1 base, J lost 4 bases, and 16 bases lay in between. This CDR3 has 16 amino acids. Germline loops: CDR1 SGHTA, CDR2 FQGNSA. CDR3 in amino acids: CASSLGWQGDGYGYTF. The CDR3 DNA sequence: TGTGCCAGCAGCTTAGGTTGGCAGGGCGATGGCTATGGCTACACCTTC.

V gene TRBV13 combines with J gene TRBJ1-4; tentative D call: TRBD1 (5 bases). There are 14 residues in the CDR3. CDR1 is PRHDT and CDR2 is FYEKMQ in the germline V gene (reference sequence). The V and J ends lost 2 bases and 8 bases respectively, with 12 bases between them. The chain's CDR3 is CASSLQGFGEKLFF. The CDR3 nucleotides are TGTGCCAGCAGCTTACAGGGTTTTGGGGAAAAACTGTTTTTT.

This sequence joins TRBV19 and TRBJ2-1; 11 bases align to TRBD2. There are 15 residues in the CDR3. V gave up 5 bases and J gave up 7 bases; unmatched junction bases: 7. Per germline, CDR1 LNHDA and CDR2 SQIVND (reference sequence). Here the CDR3 reads CASSPGLAAFNEQFF. CDR3 in DNA: TGTGCCAGTAGTCCGGGACTAGCGGCCTTTAATGAGCAGTTCTTC.

This rearrangement joins TRBV28 to TRBJ1-2; weak D call: TRBD1 (6 bases). The CDR3 length is 14 residues. From germline, CDR1 is MDHEN and CDR2 SYDVKM. Trimming pared 3 bases from V and 2 bases from J, leaving 10 bases between. The CDR3 sequence is CASSFGTNNYGYTF. CDR3 DNA: TGTGCCAGCAGTTTTGGGACAAACAACTATGGCTACACCTTC.

V is TRBV18 and J is TRBJ2-7, with 12 positions matching TRBD2. This CDR3 has 16 residues. V shed 0 bases and J 3 bases; nucleotides not matched to a gene: 3. Germline CDR1 KGHSH, CDR2 LQKENI. DNA for the CDR3: TGTGCCAGCTCACCACCGACTAGCGGGAGAGGCTACGAGCAGTACTTC. The encoded protein is CASSPPTSGRGYEQYF.

V usage is TRBV6-5 and J usage is TRBJ1-2; 8 bases match TRBD1. The CDR3 contains 16 residues. The germline gives CDR1 MNHEY, CDR2 SVGAGI. V gave up 1 base and J gave up 6 bases; unmatched junction bases: 10. This CDR3 reads CASSYYKGSDRDGYTF. The CDR3 nucleotides are TGTGCCAGCAGTTACTATAAGGGTTCGGACAGGGATGGCTACACCTTC.

CDR3 loop: CASSLDRGVANNNQPQHF. CDR3 sequence (DNA): TGTGCCAGCAGCTTAGACAGGGGAGTCGCCAACAACAATCAGCCCCAGCATTTT. J is TRBJ1-5 and V is TRBV7-2; 7 nucleotides agree with TRBD1. The V gene's germline CDR1 is SGHTA and CDR2 FQGNSA. The V gene end was trimmed by 1 base and the J gene end by 3 bases; junction bases not matched to a gene: 12. The CDR3 extends over 18 amino acids.

This chain connects TRBV13 to TRBJ2-2; 7 positions agree with TRBD1. The CDR3 is 16 residues long. The J segment lost 2 bases and the V segment lost 5 bases, leaving 8 bases of the junction unmatched. Looked up from germline, CDR1 is PRHDT and CDR2 is FYEKMQ (reference sequence). Here the CDR3 reads CASSRGTEANTGELFF. In DNA form, the CDR3 reads TGTGCCAGCAGCCGAGGGACAGAAGCAAACACCGGGGAGCTGTTTTTT. Full variable domain (missing parts from reference TRBV13 and TRBJ2-2): AAGVIQSPRHLIKEKRETATLKCYPIPRHDTVYWYQQGPGQDPQFLISFYEKMQSDKGSIPDRFSAQQFSDYHSELNMSSLELGDSALYFCASSRGTEANTGELFFGEGSRLTVL.

The V call is TRBV9, the J call TRBJ2-2; D perhaps matches TRBD1 (6 bases). Germline values: CDR1 SGDLS, CDR2 YYNGEE. V was trimmed by 4 bases and J by 0 bases, leaving 13 bases between them. The CDR3 sequence is 16 residues long. In nucleotides, the CDR3 is TGTGCCAGCAGCATGACAGGAATAACGAACACCGGGGAGCTGTTTTTT. This encodes CASSMTGITNTGELFF.

The J gene is TRBJ2-2, the V gene TRBV7-9; the match to TRBD1 covers 10 bases. The CDR3 covers 16 residues. Germline assignment: CDR1 SEHNR and CDR2 FQNEAQ (reference sequence). After removal of 5 bases from V and 1 base from J, the junction contained 4 bases not matched to a gene. CDR3 in DNA: TGTGCCAGCAGCACTCGGACAGGGGGGAACACCGGGGAGCTGTTTTTT. Amino acids: CASSTRTGGNTGELFF.

This CDR3 reads CASRHPLGLEGRRNEQFF. CDR3 sequence (DNA): TGCGCCAGCAGACACCCCTTGGGTCTCGAGGGGAGGCGGAATGAGCAGTTCTTC. The genes are TRBV5-1 and TRBJ2-1; perhaps TRBD2 as D (6 bases). The CDR3 is 18 amino acids. The germline V and J ends were trimmed by 5 bases and 7 bases, with 28 bases remaining between them. The V gene's germline CDR1 is SGHRS and CDR2 YFSETQ.

The chain carries TRBV16 and TRBJ2-3; maybe TRBD1 (5 bases). The CDR3 is made up of 14 amino acids. Germline values: CDR1 KGHSY, CDR2 FQNENV. With 0 bases removed from V and 3 bases from J, the gap between germline ends came to 7 bases. CDR3 sequence reads: CASSQSAGTDTQYF. CDR3 in DNA: TGTGCCAGCAGCCAATCCGCAGGGACAGATACGCAGTATTTT.

V usage is TRBV4-1 and J usage is TRBJ2-3; 8 nucleotides match TRBD2. The CDR3 is made up of 17 amino acids. The V and J ends lost 0 bases and 1 base, in that order; junction bases with no gene match: 6. The germline V gene encodes CDR1 MGHRA and CDR2 YSYEKL. CDR3 DNA sequence: TGCGCCAGCAGCCAAGATTTAGTAGCGGGACGCACAGATACGCAGTATTTT. Translation: CASSQDLVAGRTDTQYF.

J is TRBJ2-7 and V is TRBV29-1, with TRBD2 matching over 7 bases. With 0 bases clipped from V and 6 bases from J, the junction kept 11 bases outside the gene matches. The CDR3 loop spans 15 amino acids. Per the germline V gene, CDR1 is SQVTM and CDR2 is ANQGSEA. DNA of the CDR3: TGCAGCGTTGAAGACGGGGCGGGAGAATTCTCCGAGCAGTACTTC. Translating it yields CSVEDGAGEFSEQYF.

The CDR3 DNA reads as TGTGCCAGCAGAATAACAGGGTATGGCTACACCTTC. This gives the protein CASRITGYGYTF. The chain carries TRBV28 and TRBJ1-2; tentative D call: TRBD1 (6 bases). V was shortened by 6 bases and J by 5 bases, with 10 bases between the two germline ends. The CDR3 is 12 amino acids. The germline V gene encodes CDR1 MDHEN and CDR2 SYDVKM.

The gene calls are TRBV30 and TRBJ2-2, with D hard to call. Trimming stripped 4 bases from V and 5 bases from J, with 8 bases between. The length of the CDR3 is 12 residues. Germline-derived CDR1 and CDR2 are GTSNPN and SVGIG (reference sequence). CDR3 residues: CAWTEKTGELFF. The CDR3 DNA reads as TGTGCCTGGACGGAGAAGACCGGGGAGCTGTTTTTT.

The chain employs TRBV5-1 and TRBJ2-7; no definite D call. V was shortened by 2 bases and J by 0 bases, with 9 bases between the two germline ends. CDR1 is SGHRS, CDR2 YFSETQ, per germline. This CDR3 region has 14 residues. The CDR3 protein is CASSFGGSSYEQYF. CDR3 nucleotide sequence: TGCGCCAGCAGCTTCGGCGGAAGCTCCTACGAGCAGTACTTC.